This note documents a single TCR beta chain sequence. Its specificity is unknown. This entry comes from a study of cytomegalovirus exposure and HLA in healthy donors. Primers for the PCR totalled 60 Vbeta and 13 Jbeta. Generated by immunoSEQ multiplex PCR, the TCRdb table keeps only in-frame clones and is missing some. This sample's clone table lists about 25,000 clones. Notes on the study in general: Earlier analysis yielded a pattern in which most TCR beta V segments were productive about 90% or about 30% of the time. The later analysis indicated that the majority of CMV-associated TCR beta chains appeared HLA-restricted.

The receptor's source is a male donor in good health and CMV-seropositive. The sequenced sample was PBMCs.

CDR3 in DNA: TGCGCCAGCAGCCGGCTTAGGAGGGTTGAGGCCGAGCAGTACTTC. Residues: CASSRLRRVEAEQYF. This chain connects TRBV5-1 to TRBJ2-7, with D tentatively TRBD2 (6 bases). Trimming cost V 4 bases and J 6 bases, with 20 bases left between them. This CDR3 spans 15 amino acids. Germline CDR1 reads SGHRS; CDR2 reads YFSETQ.